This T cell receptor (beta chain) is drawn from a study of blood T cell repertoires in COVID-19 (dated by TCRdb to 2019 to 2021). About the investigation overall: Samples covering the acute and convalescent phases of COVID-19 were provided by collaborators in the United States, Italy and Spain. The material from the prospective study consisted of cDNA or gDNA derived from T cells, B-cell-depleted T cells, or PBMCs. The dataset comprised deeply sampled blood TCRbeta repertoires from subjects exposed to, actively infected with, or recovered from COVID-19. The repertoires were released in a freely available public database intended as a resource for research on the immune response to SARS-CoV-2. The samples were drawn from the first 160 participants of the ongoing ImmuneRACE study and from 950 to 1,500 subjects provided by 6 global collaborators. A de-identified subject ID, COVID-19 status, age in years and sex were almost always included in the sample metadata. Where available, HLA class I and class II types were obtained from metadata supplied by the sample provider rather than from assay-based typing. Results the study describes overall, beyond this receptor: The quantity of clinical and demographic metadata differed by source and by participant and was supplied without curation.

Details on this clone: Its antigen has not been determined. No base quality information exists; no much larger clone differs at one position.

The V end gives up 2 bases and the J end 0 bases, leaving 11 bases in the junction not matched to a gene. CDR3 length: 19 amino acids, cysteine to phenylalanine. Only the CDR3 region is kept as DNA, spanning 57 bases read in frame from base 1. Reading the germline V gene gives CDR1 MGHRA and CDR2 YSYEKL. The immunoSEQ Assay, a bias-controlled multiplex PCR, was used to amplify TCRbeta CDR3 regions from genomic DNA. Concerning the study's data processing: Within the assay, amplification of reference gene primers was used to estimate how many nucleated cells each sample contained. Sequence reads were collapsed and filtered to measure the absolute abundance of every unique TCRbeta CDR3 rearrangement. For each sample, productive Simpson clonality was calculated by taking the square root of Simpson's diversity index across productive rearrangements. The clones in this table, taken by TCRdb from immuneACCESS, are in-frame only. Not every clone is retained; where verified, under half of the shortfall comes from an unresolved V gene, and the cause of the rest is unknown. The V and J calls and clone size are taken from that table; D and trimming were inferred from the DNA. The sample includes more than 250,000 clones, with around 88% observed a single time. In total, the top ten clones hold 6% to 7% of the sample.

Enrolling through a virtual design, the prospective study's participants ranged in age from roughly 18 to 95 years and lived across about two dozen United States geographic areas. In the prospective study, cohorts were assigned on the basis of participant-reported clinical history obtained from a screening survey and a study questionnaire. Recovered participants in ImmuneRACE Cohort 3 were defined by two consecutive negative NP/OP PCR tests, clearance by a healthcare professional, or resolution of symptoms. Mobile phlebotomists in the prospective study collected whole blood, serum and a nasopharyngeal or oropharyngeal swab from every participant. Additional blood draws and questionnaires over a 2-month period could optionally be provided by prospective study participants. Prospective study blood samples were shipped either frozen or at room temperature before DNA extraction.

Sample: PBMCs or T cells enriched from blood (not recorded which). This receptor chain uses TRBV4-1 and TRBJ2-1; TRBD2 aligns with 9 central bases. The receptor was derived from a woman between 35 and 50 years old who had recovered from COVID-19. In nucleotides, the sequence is TGCGCCAGCAGCCAACTGCGAGGACTAGCGTACCTCTCCTACAATGAGCAGTTCTTC. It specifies CASSQLRGLAYLSYNEQFF.